These T cell receptor beta chains were read from a single sample in a study of lymphopenia after photon versus proton radiotherapy. The table came from immunoSEQ multiplex PCR; TCRdb's copy has only in-frame clones and leaves some out. In the table there are about 58,000 clones, roughly 83% of which are singletons. The starting material was peripheral blood, obtained from a patient treated with proton-based radiotherapy. Receptors originate from a man between 60 and 75 years old with pancreatic cancer. The CDR3 runs from the conserved cysteine through the conserved F or W. D genes are given only for firm matches. Size is stated for part of the rows, as once, few or many counts, or as a class when the clone is expanded.

j_call: TRBJ2-1
clone_size: NA
d_call: NA
v_call: TRBV28
cdr3_aa: CASSFFGSSYNEQFF
cdr3_nt: TGTGCCAGCAGTTTCTTCGGGAGCTCCTACAATGAGCAGTTCTTC

j_call: TRBJ1-1
clone_size: NA
d_call: TRBD1
v_call: TRBV28
cdr3_aa: CASSLFVGRGDTEAFF
cdr3_nt: TGTGCCAGCAGTTTATTCGTCGGCAGGGGGGACACTGAAGCTTTCTTT

j_call: TRBJ2-3
clone_size: few
d_call: TRBD2
v_call: TRBV28
cdr3_aa: CASSLLRLAGLLADTQYF
cdr3_nt: TGTGCCAGCAGTTTGTTACGACTAGCGGGCCTGCTTGCAGATACGCAGTATTTT

j_call: TRBJ2-4
clone_size: once
d_call: NA
v_call: TRBV6-4
cdr3_aa: CASPDPPTLAKNIQYF
cdr3_nt: TGTGCCAGCCCGGACCCGCCCACTTTAGCCAAAAACATTCAGTACTTC

j_call: TRBJ2-7
clone_size: NA
d_call: TRBD2
v_call: TRBV7-6
cdr3_aa: CASSAAWWEGPSYEQYF
cdr3_nt: TGTGCCAGCAGCGCAGCCTGGTGGGAGGGCCCCTCCTACGAGCAGTACTTC

j_call: TRBJ2-4
clone_size: NA
d_call: TRBD1
v_call: TRBV5-1
cdr3_aa: CASSLMTGEVAKNIQYF
cdr3_nt: TGCGCCAGCAGCTTAATGACAGGGGAGGTTGCCAAAAACATTCAGTACTTC

j_call: TRBJ2-5
clone_size: NA
d_call: NA
v_call: TRBV10-3
cdr3_aa: CAISEFQETQYF
cdr3_nt: TGTGCCATCAGTGAGTTCCAAGAGACCCAGTACTTC

j_call: TRBJ2-1
clone_size: NA
d_call: TRBD2
v_call: TRBV11-3
cdr3_aa: CASSWTSGRGNEQFF
cdr3_nt: TGTGCCAGCAGCTGGACTAGCGGGAGGGGTAATGAGCAGTTCTTC

j_call: TRBJ2-3
clone_size: once
d_call: NA
v_call: TRBV7-3
cdr3_aa: CASSSTPPSTQYF
cdr3_nt: TGTGCCAGCAGCTCGACCCCCCCAAGTACGCAGTATTTT

j_call: TRBJ2-7
clone_size: NA
d_call: NA
v_call: TRBV20-1
cdr3_aa: CSARDYYEQYF
cdr3_nt: TGCAGTGCTAGAGATTACTACGAGCAGTACTTC

j_call: TRBJ2-5
clone_size: NA
d_call: NA
v_call: TRBV7-2
cdr3_aa: CASSLGRLQETQYF
cdr3_nt: TGTGCCAGCAGCTTAGGGCGGCTCCAAGAGACCCAGTACTTC

j_call: TRBJ2-2
clone_size: NA
d_call: NA
v_call: TRBV5-1
cdr3_aa: CASSVSATGELFF
cdr3_nt: TGCGCCAGCAGCGTGTCAGCCACCGGGGAGCTGTTTTTT

j_call: TRBJ2-1
clone_size: NA
d_call: TRBD2
v_call: TRBV7-3
cdr3_aa: CASSSAGGYNEQFF
cdr3_nt: TGTGCCAGCAGCTCAGCGGGAGGATACAATGAGCAGTTCTTC

j_call: TRBJ2-6
clone_size: NA
d_call: TRBD1
v_call: TRBV5-1
cdr3_aa: CASSTLGQGGASVSGANVLTF
cdr3_nt: TGCGCCAGCAGCACCTTGGGACAGGGAGGGGCATCAGTCTCTGGGGCCAACGTCCTGACTTTC

j_call: TRBJ2-2
clone_size: NA
d_call: TRBD2
v_call: TRBV2
cdr3_aa: CASSVLAGGSGELFF
cdr3_nt: TGTGCCAGCAGTGTACTAGCGGGAGGATCGGGGGAGCTGTTTTTT

j_call: TRBJ2-7
clone_size: NA
d_call: NA
v_call: TRBV27
cdr3_aa: CASRTSTGSSYEQYF
cdr3_nt: TGTGCCAGCCGAACCTCAACAGGGAGTTCCTACGAGCAGTACTTC

j_call: TRBJ2-1
clone_size: NA
d_call: TRBD2
v_call: TRBV5-8
cdr3_aa: CASSRLAGGVYNEQFF
cdr3_nt: TGTGCCAGCAGCCGACTAGCGGGAGGGGTGTACAATGAGCAGTTCTTC

j_call: TRBJ2-2
clone_size: NA
d_call: TRBD1
v_call: TRBV12-5
cdr3_aa: CASGPPRQGLTGELFF
cdr3_nt: TGTGCTAGTGGTCCACCGCGACAGGGTCTCACCGGGGAGCTGTTTTTT

j_call: TRBJ2-7
clone_size: NA
d_call: TRBD2
v_call: TRBV10-3
cdr3_aa: CATSWSGESYEQYF
cdr3_nt: TGTGCCACCTCCTGGAGCGGGGAATCCTACGAGCAGTACTTC

j_call: TRBJ2-7
clone_size: NA
d_call: NA
v_call: TRBV7-9
cdr3_aa: CASSTTVSGAGNSYEQYF
cdr3_nt: TGTGCCAGCAGCACAACCGTTTCTGGGGCGGGAAACTCCTACGAGCAGTACTTC

j_call: TRBJ1-2
clone_size: NA
d_call: NA
v_call: TRBV7-2
cdr3_aa: CASSLGGSPGYTF
cdr3_nt: TGTGCCAGCAGCTTAGGGGGGTCGCCTGGCTACACCTTC

j_call: TRBJ2-3
clone_size: NA
d_call: NA
v_call: TRBV5-4
cdr3_aa: CASSSPVGRGSTDTQYF
cdr3_nt: TGTGCCAGCAGCTCCCCCGTGGGGAGAGGGAGCACAGATACGCAGTATTTT

j_call: TRBJ2-1
clone_size: NA
d_call: TRBD2
v_call: TRBV6-5
cdr3_aa: CASKSAGGHTEQFF
cdr3_nt: TGTGCCAGCAAGTCGGCGGGAGGTCACACTGAGCAGTTCTTC

j_call: TRBJ1-6
clone_size: NA
d_call: TRBD1
v_call: TRBV14
cdr3_aa: CASSHDSDRFDNSPLHF
cdr3_nt: TGTGCCAGCAGCCACGATTCGGACAGGTTCGATAATTCACCCCTCCACTTT

j_call: TRBJ2-5
clone_size: NA
d_call: NA
v_call: TRBV9
cdr3_aa: CASSVDNLSRETQYF
cdr3_nt: TGTGCCAGCAGCGTAGACAACCTTAGCAGGGAGACCCAGTACTTC

j_call: TRBJ2-7
clone_size: NA
d_call: TRBD2
v_call: TRBV10-3
cdr3_aa: CAIKTLAGESYEQYF
cdr3_nt: TGTGCCATCAAGACTCTAGCGGGAGAGAGTTACGAGCAGTACTTC

j_call: TRBJ2-3
clone_size: NA
d_call: NA
v_call: TRBV6-6
cdr3_aa: CASLLDSTDTQYF
cdr3_nt: TGTGCCAGTTTGTTGGACAGTACAGATACGCAGTATTTT

j_call: TRBJ2-7
clone_size: NA
d_call: TRBD1
v_call: TRBV7-8
cdr3_aa: CASSFIQTGSPYEQYF
cdr3_nt: TGTGCCAGCAGCTTCATCCAGACAGGGAGTCCCTACGAGCAGTACTTC

j_call: TRBJ2-5
clone_size: NA
d_call: NA
v_call: TRBV2
cdr3_aa: CASHQGPQETQYF
cdr3_nt: TGTGCCAGTCATCAGGGGCCGCAAGAGACCCAGTACTTC

j_call: TRBJ1-6
clone_size: once
d_call: NA
v_call: TRBV28
cdr3_aa: CASIKGGDPHF
cdr3_nt: TGTGCCAGCATTAAAGGGGGGGACCCCCACTTT

j_call: TRBJ2-4
clone_size: NA
d_call: NA
v_call: TRBV7-9
cdr3_aa: CASSQQVGALAKNIQYF
cdr3_nt: TGTGCCAGCAGTCAACAGGTTGGGGCCTTGGCCAAAAACATTCAGTACTTC

j_call: TRBJ2-1
clone_size: NA
d_call: NA
v_call: TRBV7-3
cdr3_aa: CASSPGPNNEQFF
cdr3_nt: TGTGCCAGCAGCCCCGGCCCCAACAATGAGCAGTTCTTC

j_call: TRBJ1-6
clone_size: NA
d_call: NA
v_call: TRBV27
cdr3_aa: CASSRSNSPLHF
cdr3_nt: TGTGCCAGCAGCAGGAGTAATTCACCCCTCCACTTT

j_call: TRBJ2-5
clone_size: NA
d_call: NA
v_call: TRBV7-2
cdr3_aa: CASRGGRDQETQYF
cdr3_nt: TGTGCCAGCAGGGGGGGTAGGGATCAAGAGACCCAGTACTTC

j_call: TRBJ1-2
clone_size: few
d_call: NA
v_call: TRBV2
cdr3_aa: CASLRAGNYGYTF
cdr3_nt: TGTGCCAGCCTTAGGGCCGGAAACTATGGCTACACCTTC

j_call: TRBJ2-2
clone_size: NA
d_call: NA
v_call: TRBV7-2
cdr3_aa: CASSLRLGNTGELFF
cdr3_nt: TGTGCCAGCAGCTTACGACTAGGCAACACCGGGGAGCTGTTTTTT

j_call: TRBJ2-7
clone_size: NA
d_call: NA
v_call: TRBV5-6
cdr3_aa: CASSLTGRTYEQYF
cdr3_nt: TGTGCCAGCAGCTTAACAGGGAGGACCTACGAGCAGTACTTC

j_call: TRBJ1-5
clone_size: NA
d_call: NA
v_call: TRBV5-1
cdr3_aa: CASSLGTGARQPQHF
cdr3_nt: TGCGCCAGCAGCTTGGGGACGGGGGCCAGGCAGCCCCAGCATTTT

j_call: TRBJ2-7
clone_size: few
d_call: NA
v_call: TRBV19
cdr3_aa: CASSPRPGRYEQYF
cdr3_nt: TGTGCCAGTAGTCCCCGGCCAGGGCGGTACGAGCAGTACTTC

j_call: TRBJ2-3
clone_size: NA
d_call: TRBD1
v_call: TRBV5-1
cdr3_aa: CASRDQGASTDTQYF
cdr3_nt: TGCGCCAGCAGGGACCAGGGGGCTAGCACAGATACGCAGTATTTT

j_call: TRBJ1-4
clone_size: NA
d_call: NA
v_call: TRBV7-3
cdr3_aa: CASSLGVGEKLFF
cdr3_nt: TGTGCCAGCAGCTTAGGAGTAGGGGAAAAACTGTTTTTT

j_call: TRBJ1-1
clone_size: few
d_call: NA
v_call: TRBV30
cdr3_aa: CAWSVQRNTEAFF
cdr3_nt: TGTGCCTGGAGTGTACAGCGGAACACTGAAGCTTTCTTT

j_call: TRBJ1-1
clone_size: few
d_call: TRBD1
v_call: TRBV11-2
cdr3_aa: CASSSIKGRGRDTEAFF
cdr3_nt: TGTGCCAGCAGCTCCATAAAGGGGAGGGGGCGAGACACTGAAGCTTTCTTT

j_call: TRBJ2-4
clone_size: NA
d_call: TRBD2
v_call: TRBV2
cdr3_aa: CASSEASGSRDIQYF
cdr3_nt: TGTGCCAGCAGTGAAGCCAGCGGGAGTCGGGACATTCAGTACTTC

j_call: TRBJ1-6
clone_size: once
d_call: NA
v_call: TRBV11-2
cdr3_aa: CASSSETGVSPLHF
cdr3_nt: TGTGCCAGCAGCTCAGAGACCGGAGTCTCACCCCTCCACTTT

j_call: TRBJ2-5
clone_size: NA
d_call: TRBD2
v_call: TRBV7-2
cdr3_aa: CASSLGGLAGGVETQYF
cdr3_nt: TGTGCCAGCAGCTTAGGAGGCCTAGCGGGAGGAGTGGAGACCCAGTACTTC

j_call: TRBJ1-1
clone_size: NA
d_call: NA
v_call: TRBV19
cdr3_aa: CASSPWGARTEAFF
cdr3_nt: TGTGCCAGTAGTCCCTGGGGGGCGCGGACTGAAGCTTTCTTT

j_call: TRBJ1-2
clone_size: NA
d_call: NA
v_call: TRBV14
cdr3_aa: CASSQPAGDRGYTF
cdr3_nt: TGTGCCAGCAGCCAACCCGCAGGGGATCGGGGCTACACCTTC

j_call: TRBJ2-5
clone_size: NA
d_call: NA
v_call: TRBV18
cdr3_aa: CASSPNQASETQYF
cdr3_nt: TGTGCCAGCTCGCCCAATCAAGCCTCGGAGACCCAGTACTTC

j_call: TRBJ1-5
clone_size: few
d_call: NA
v_call: TRBV27
cdr3_aa: CASSSYSNQPQHF
cdr3_nt: TGTGCCAGCAGTTCCTATAGCAATCAGCCCCAGCATTTT

j_call: TRBJ2-5
clone_size: once
d_call: TRBD2
v_call: TRBV13
cdr3_aa: CASRGQGGQETQYF
cdr3_nt: TGTGCCAGCAGAGGGCAGGGAGGGCAAGAGACCCAGTACTTC

j_call: TRBJ1-6
clone_size: NA
d_call: NA
v_call: TRBV6-1
cdr3_aa: CASSEAIGQSSYNSPLHF
cdr3_nt: TGTGCCAGCAGTGAAGCGATAGGACAGAGCTCCTATAATTCACCCCTCCACTTT

j_call: TRBJ1-5
clone_size: few
d_call: NA
v_call: TRBV6-7
cdr3_aa: CASSLSRVTINQPQHF
cdr3_nt: TGTGCCAGCAGCCTTTCCAGGGTGACGATCAATCAGCCCCAGCATTTT

j_call: TRBJ2-7
clone_size: NA
d_call: NA
v_call: TRBV28
cdr3_aa: CASTASGFRGEQYF
cdr3_nt: TGTGCCAGCACTGCGTCCGGGTTTAGGGGCGAGCAGTACTTC

j_call: TRBJ2-6
clone_size: NA
d_call: TRBD1
v_call: TRBV19
cdr3_aa: CASSIDRQGLIHSGANVLTF
cdr3_nt: TGTGCCAGTAGTATAGACAGACAGGGGCTAATACACTCTGGGGCCAACGTCCTGACTTTC